Below are 30 T cell receptor beta chains sequenced from a single sample in a study of preoperative IRX-2 immunotherapy in early breast cancer. Profiled with immunoSEQ multiplex PCR; TCRdb holds only in-frame clones, not every one. The sample consists of around 29,000 clones, around 90% of them appearing once. Treatment reported: preoperative locoregional IRX-2 cytokine immunotherapy. Sampling was performed from a patient treated with IRX-2 immunotherapy. These receptors all come from a human donor with breast cancer.

The chain couples TRBV28 to TRBJ2-7; D unclear. Trimming removed 3 bases at V and 1 base at J, with 7 bases between. This CDR3 spans 13 amino acids. Germline V gene sequence: CDR1 MDHEN, CDR2 SYDVKM. The CDR3 loop reads CASSFSLSYEQYF. DNA of the CDR3: TGTGCCAGCAGTTTTAGTCTGTCCTACGAGCAGTACTTC. Based on the CDR3 plus reference TRBV28 and TRBJ2-7, the full variable domain is DVKVTQSSRYLVKRTGEKVFLECVQDMDHENMFWYRQDPGLGLRLIYFSYDVKMKEKGDIPEGYSVSREKKERFSLILESASTNQTSMYLCASSFSLSYEQYFGPGTRLTVT.

The V and J genes are TRBV6-1 and TRBJ1-2, with 7 bases identical to TRBD1. V gave up 4 bases and J gave up 8 bases; unmatched junction bases: 13. The CDR3 has 15 residues. Germline V gene sequence: CDR1 MNHNS, CDR2 SASEGT. CDR3 sequence: CASSGGGGVVRGYTF. For the CDR3, the DNA is TGTGCCAGCAGTGGGGGAGGGGGCGTAGTACGGGGCTACACCTTC.

The chain recombines TRBV19 with TRBJ1-5, with TRBD1 as a possible D gene (5 bases). Germline CDR1 and CDR2: LNHDA and SQIVND (reference sequence). The CDR3 spans 12 residues. V shed 6 bases and J shed 2 bases, with 5 bases lying between them. The CDR3 sequence is CASRTGNQPQHF. The CDR3 nucleotides read TGTGCCAGTAGGACAGGCAATCAGCCCCAGCATTTT.

The rearrangement uses TRBV19 and TRBJ2-1; TRBD1 matches 10 bases. V shed 4 bases, J shed 5 bases, and the junction held 11 bases outside the gene matches. The CDR3 sequence is 17 residues long. Germline V lookup: CDR1 LNHDA, CDR2 SQIVND (reference sequence). CDR3 in amino acids: CASSKEPGQGNDNEQFF. The CDR3 region has the DNA TGTGCCAGTAGTAAGGAACCGGGACAGGGGAACGACAATGAGCAGTTCTTC.

This clone was counted between two and nine times. J is TRBJ1-5 and V is TRBV6-5; 8 positions agree with TRBD1. CDR3 length equals 14 residues. With V trimmed by 5 bases and J by 3 bases, 3 bases remained unmatched. The germline CDR1 and CDR2 sequences are MNHEY and SVGAGI. The CDR3 loop is CASSPGQDNQPQHF. CDR3 coding DNA: TGTGCCAGCAGTCCGGGACAGGACAATCAGCCCCAGCATTTT.

The rearrangement links TRBV28 to TRBJ1-4; D is unresolved. CDR3 length equals 14 residues. V was cut by 7 bases and J by 0 bases, with 9 bases left in between. Germline V lookup: CDR1 MDHEN, CDR2 SYDVKM. CDR3: CASKGSATNEKLFF. CDR3 coding DNA: TGTGCCAGCAAAGGGAGTGCAACTAATGAAAAACTGTTTTTT.

The chain links TRBV28 to TRBJ1-5, with 9 bases that match TRBD1. There are 17 residues in the CDR3. Germline V gene sequence: CDR1 MDHEN, CDR2 SYDVKM. V trimming: 4 bases; J trimming: 3 bases; junction bases outside the gene matches: 10. CDR3 sequence (DNA): TGTGCCAGCAGTTCCGGACAGGGGCCGTTTAACAATCAGCCCCAGCATTTT. Residues: CASSSGQGPFNNQPQHF.

V and J are TRBV19 and TRBJ1-3, with no clear D. Germline V lookup: CDR1 LNHDA, CDR2 SQIVND (reference sequence). Trimming left V 5 bases short and J 0 bases short, with 14 bases between. The CDR3 is made up of 16 amino acids. The CDR3 loop is CASSFLDMGSGNTIYF. The CDR3 region has the DNA TGTGCCAGTAGTTTCCTCGACATGGGCTCTGGAAACACCATATATTTT.

As for this clone: Additional DNA sequences in this sample encode the identical CDR3. The chain employs TRBV2 and TRBJ1-6; the D is unclear. Trimming removed 3 bases at V and 7 bases at J, with 10 bases between. Germline V gene lookup returns CDR1 SNHLY and CDR2 FYNNEI. The CDR3 covers 14 residues. Here the CDR3 reads CASSDGVSNSPLHF. For the CDR3, the DNA is TGTGCCAGCAGTGATGGAGTCTCAAATTCACCCCTCCACTTT.

The chain couples TRBV30 to TRBJ2-3, with 7 nucleotides matching TRBD2. V gave up 1 base and J gave up 1 base; unmatched junction bases: 5. CDR3 length: 15 amino acids. The germline V gene encodes CDR1 GTSNPN and CDR2 SVGIG (reference sequence). CDR3 nucleotides: TGTGCCTGGAGTGGGGCGGGAGTGGGCACAGATACGCAGTATTTT. It translates to CAWSGAGVGTDTQYF.

The chain links TRBV10-1 to TRBJ2-2; D unresolved. Between the trimmed V and J ends, which lost 2 bases and 2 bases, there was a span of 0 bases. Germline CDR1 and CDR2: WNHNN and SYGVQD (reference sequence). The CDR3 has 12 residues. In DNA, the CDR3 is TGCGCCAGCAGTGAGAACACCGGGGAGCTGTTTTTT. Amino acid sequence: CASSENTGELFF.

The V gene is TRBV5-5, the J gene TRBJ1-2; the D gene is possibly TRBD1 (5 bases). CDR3 size: 15 residues. Germline V gives CDR1 SGHKS, CDR2 YYEKEE (reference sequence). V dropped 4 bases and J dropped 6 bases, with 19 bases sitting between them. Written as DNA, the CDR3 is TGTGCCAGCAGCCTCCCGGGCCCTGTGGACAATGGCTACACCTTC. Translation: CASSLPGPVDNGYTF.

The genes are TRBV10-3 and TRBJ2-3; possibly TRBD1 or TRBD2 for D (5 bases each). This CDR3 has 14 amino acids. V was cut by 8 bases and J by 5 bases, with 17 bases left in between. CDR1 is ENHRY, CDR2 SYGVKD, per germline. CDR3 region: CAILRGEGIDTQYF. Written as DNA, the CDR3 is TGTGCCATCCTGAGGGGAGAGGGAATAGATACGCAGTATTTT.

The rearrangement uses TRBV5-4 and TRBJ1-2; TRBD1 matches at 11 bases. There are 16 residues in the CDR3. CDR1 SGHNT and CDR2 YYREEE come from the germline V gene (reference sequence). J gave up 2 bases and V 3 bases, and 6 bases lay outside the gene matches. The CDR3 reads CASSSGQGALNYGYTF. The CDR3 DNA is TGTGCCAGCAGCTCTGGACAGGGGGCCTTAAACTATGGCTACACCTTC.

The chain is built from TRBV15 and TRBJ2-3, with D possibly TRBD1 on 5 matching bases. V was shortened by 1 base and J by 0 bases, with 14 bases between the two germline ends. The length of the CDR3 is 17 residues. Germline V gene sequence: CDR1 LNHNV, CDR2 YYDKDF (reference sequence). CDR3 loop: CATSRVPRQTSTDTQYF. The CDR3 DNA sequence: TGTGCCACCAGCAGAGTCCCAAGACAGACTAGCACAGATACGCAGTATTTT.

The genes are TRBV5-4 and TRBJ1-4; 8 nucleotides agree with TRBD1. The germline gives CDR1 SGHNT, CDR2 YYREEE (reference sequence). Trimming took 6 bases from V and 5 from J; bases not matched to a gene: 6. The CDR3 is made up of 14 amino acids. CDR3 in DNA: TGTGCCAGCACCACGGGACAGGTGAATGAAAAACTGTTTTTT. Amino acids: CASTTGQVNEKLFF.

The J gene is TRBJ1-2, the V gene TRBV6-5, with a tentative D call TRBD1 (6 bases). The V end was cut by 0 bases, the J end by 3 bases, with 14 bases between. This CDR3 is 16 amino acids long. CDR1 is MNHEY and CDR2 is SVGAGI in the germline V gene. CDR3 residues: CASSYSLRGFDYGYTF. CDR3 in DNA: TGTGCCAGCAGTTACTCGCTCAGGGGTTTCGACTATGGCTACACCTTC.

The chain is built from TRBV6-1 and TRBJ2-2; 12 positions match TRBD2. Germline values: CDR1 MNHNS, CDR2 SASEGT. The junction had 7 bases not matched to a gene; V was cut back by 6 bases and J by 8 bases. The CDR3 spans 15 residues. The CDR3 nucleotides are TGTGCCAGCAGGGCGACTAGCGGGGGTTGGGGGGAGCTGTTTTTT. It specifies CASRATSGGWGELFF.

The gene calls are TRBV2 and TRBJ2-7; 8 nucleotides line up with TRBD1. Losses at the gene ends were 10 bases for V and 5 bases for J; bases not matched to a gene: 10. The CDR3 covers 13 residues. CDR1 is SNHLY, CDR2 FYNNEI, per germline. CDR3 nucleotide sequence: TGTGCCAACTCATTGGACAGGGCCCACGAGCAGTACTTC. Translation: CANSLDRAHEQYF.

This clone was observed a single time. The chain uses TRBV12-5 and TRBJ2-7, with TRBD1 matching 7 bases. The CDR3 runs 14 residues. J was trimmed by 0 bases and V by 6 bases; bases with no gene match: 5. The germline gives CDR1 LGHNT, CDR2 FRNRAP. The CDR3 protein is CASGLQGTSYEQYF. CDR3 coding DNA: TGTGCTAGTGGGCTACAGGGGACCTCCTACGAGCAGTACTTC.

This clone appeared a single time. The chain recombines TRBV10-2 with TRBJ1-2; D is unclear. Germline V gene data show CDR1 as WSHSY and CDR2 as SAAADI. The length of the CDR3 is 12 residues. V lost 2 bases to trimming and J lost 0 bases, with 1 base between them. The CDR3 region is CASSEANYGYTF. The CDR3 DNA reads TGCGCCAGCAGTGAGGCTAACTATGGCTACACCTTC.

The chain combines TRBV10-1 with TRBJ2-1, with 9 bases aligning to TRBD1. V dropped 2 bases and J dropped 8; count of bases not matched to a gene: 13. Germline V gives CDR1 WNHNN, CDR2 SYGVQD (reference sequence). CDR3 length: 17 amino acids. The CDR3 region has the DNA TGCGCCAGCAGTGAGCTCGGGGGACAGGGAGGTAGAGATGAGCAGTTCTTC. It yields the protein CASSELGGQGGRDEQFF.

This sequence joins TRBV29-1 and TRBJ1-1; tentative D call: TRBD1 (6 bases). Germline-derived CDR1 and CDR2 are SQVTM and ANQGSEA. Deletions cut 6 bases from V and 11 bases from J, with 16 bases between. CDR3 length: 11 amino acids. The CDR3 reads CSVKDSRRAFF. The CDR3 DNA reads TGCAGCGTGAAGGACAGCCGGCGGGCTTTCTTT. The full variable domain, its missing parts supplied by reference TRBV29-1 and TRBJ1-1, is SAVISQKPSRDICQRGTSLTIQCQVDSQVTMMFWYRQQPGQSLTLIATANQGSEATYESGFVIDKFPISRPNLTFSTLTVSNMSPEDSSIYLCSVKDSRRAFFGQGTRLTVV.

The rearrangement uses TRBV2 and TRBJ2-1; 13 bases align to TRBD2. J gave up 5 bases and V 7 bases, and 5 bases lay outside the gene matches. This CDR3 contains 15 residues. Germline V lookup: CDR1 SNHLY, CDR2 FYNNEI. This chain's CDR3 is CASTIGLAGDNEQFF. In DNA, the CDR3 is TGTGCCAGCACAATAGGACTAGCGGGGGACAATGAGCAGTTCTTC. Using reference TRBV2 and TRBJ2-1 for the parts outside the CDR3, the full variable domain is EPEVTQTPSHQVTQMGQEVILRCVPISNHLYFYWYRQILGQKVEFLVSFYNNEISEKSEIFDDQFSVERPDGSNFTLKIRSTKLEDSAMYFCASTIGLAGDNEQFFGPGTRLTVL.

The chain has TRBV5-6 and TRBJ1-5; TRBD1 matches at 9 bases. Germline loops: CDR1 SGHDT, CDR2 YYEEEE. The CDR3 runs 16 residues. V lost 4 bases and J lost 5; bases outside the gene matches: 10. CDR3 loop: CASSGGTGRMDQPQHF. The CDR3 nucleotides read TGTGCCAGCAGCGGGGGGACAGGGAGGATGGATCAGCCCCAGCATTTT. The full variable domain, with the rest looked up from reference TRBV5-6 and TRBJ1-5, is DAGVTQSPTHLIKTRGQQVTLRCSPKSGHDTVSWYQQALGQGPQFIFQYYEEEERQRGNFPDRFSGHQFPNYSSELNVNALLLGDSALYLCASSGGTGRMDQPQHFGDGTRLSIL.

V is TRBV5-1 and J is TRBJ1-1; possibly TRBD1 for D (5 bases). The V gene lost 5 bases and the J gene lost 2 bases, with 13 bases spanning the gap. There are 14 residues in the CDR3. The germline V gene has CDR1 SGHRS and CDR2 YFSETQ. The CDR3 nucleotides read TGCGCCAGCAGGCAGGGCATGATTAACACTGAAGCTTTCTTT. This codes for CASRQGMINTEAFF.

The chain employs TRBV29-1 and TRBJ1-2; D unresolved. The germline gives CDR1 SQVTM, CDR2 ANQGSEA. V was cut by 5 bases and J by 4 bases, with 8 bases left in between. The CDR3 loop spans 11 amino acids. CDR3 in DNA: TGCAGCGTTCAGGAGAGCTATGGCTACACCTTC. Amino acid sequence: CSVQESYGYTF.

The CDR3 DNA is TGTGCCAGCAGCTTAGCGCGGACTAGAATTGAGACCCAGTACTTC. Its translation is CASSLARTRIETQYF. The chain employs TRBV7-2 and TRBJ2-5, with TRBD2 matching 7 bases. The CDR3 is made up of 15 amino acids. V was pared by 0 bases and J by 5 bases, with 6 bases of the junction left unmatched. Per the germline V gene, CDR1 is SGHTA and CDR2 is FQGNSA.

This chain joins TRBV19 and TRBJ1-1, with D maybe TRBD1 (5 bases). The CDR3 consists of 16 residues. Germline-derived CDR1 and CDR2 are LNHDA and SQIVND (reference sequence). V gave up 0 bases and J gave up 2 bases, with 13 bases separating them. The CDR3 nucleotides are TGTGCCAGTAGTATAGACAACAGGCTGCCCAACACTGAAGCTTTCTTT. This sequence encodes CASSIDNRLPNTEAFF.

The chain uses TRBV27 and TRBJ2-7; D is unresolved. V lost 4 bases, J lost 2 bases, and 12 bases lay in between. This CDR3 region has 14 residues. Germline assignment: CDR1 MNHEY and CDR2 SMNVEV (reference sequence). The chain's CDR3 is CASSWSIGAYEQYF. Here the CDR3 DNA reads TGTGCCAGCAGTTGGTCGATTGGGGCCTACGAGCAGTACTTC.